Listed below are T cell receptor beta chains from one sample, sequenced in a study of blood T cell repertoires in COVID-19. Data came from immunoSEQ multiplex PCR; TCRdb stores just in-frame clones and leaves some out. The repertoire holds 150,000 to 200,000 clones, with approximately 79% as singletons. Sample: peripheral blood. Source of these receptors: a woman aged 40 to 50 with COVID-19, enrolled during active disease. CDR3s include the opening cysteine and the closing phenylalanine or tryptophan. The D gene is left open where the match is weak. Only some rows state a clone size, as once, few, many or a class for expanded clones.

CASRQGRVGYTEAFF TGCGCCAGCCGCCAAGGGAGGGTAGGGTACACTGAAGCTTTCTTT - TRBJ1-1 TRBV4-1 -
CASSPQGGGETQYF TGTGCCAGCTCACCCCAGGGGGGTGGAGAGACCCAGTACTTC - TRBJ2-5 TRBV18 -
CASSLAGEVYEQYF TGTGCCAGCAGTTTGGCGGGAGAGGTCTACGAGCAGTACTTC TRBD2 TRBJ2-7 TRBV28 -
CASKYGGNQPQHF TGTGCCAGCAAGTATGGGGGGAATCAGCCCCAGCATTTT - TRBJ1-5 TRBV2 -
CASQGLAGDNEQFF TGCGCCAGCCAAGGACTAGCGGGAGATAATGAGCAGTTCTTC TRBD2 TRBJ2-1 TRBV5-1 -
CASSSGLAGVKTQYF TGTGCCAGCAGCTCGGGACTAGCGGGGGTAAAGACCCAGTACTTC TRBD2 TRBJ2-5 TRBV7-9 many
CASRRLDRGNEKLFF TGCGCCAGCAGACGTCTGGACAGAGGAAATGAAAAACTGTTTTTT - TRBJ1-4 TRBV4-1 -
CAWSGGQAALNQPQHF TGTGCCTGGAGTGGTGGACAGGCCGCCCTTAATCAGCCCCAGCATTTT TRBD1 TRBJ1-5 TRBV30 -
CASSPTDRGRTGELFF TGTGCCAGCTCACCAACCGACAGGGGGCGGACCGGGGAGCTGTTTTTT TRBD1 TRBJ2-2 TRBV18 -
CAWSLGLNTEAFF TGTGCCTGGAGTTTGGGACTTAACACTGAAGCTTTCTTT - TRBJ1-1 TRBV30 -